This T cell receptor beta chain appears in the sequencing data of a study of blood T cell repertoires in COVID-19. Repertoires were generated with immunoSEQ multiplex PCR, while TCRdb's copy carries only in-frame clones and drops some. Of over 90,000 clones listed, about 80% are singletons. CDR1 is SGHAT and CDR2 is FQNNGV in the germline V gene. The CDR3 is 15 amino acids. Trimming took off 5 bases at V and 7 bases at J, with 15 bases between the two ends. V gene TRBV11-2 combines with J gene TRBJ1-6; maybe TRBD1 (5 bases). Sequencing was carried out using peripheral blood. This TCR came from a human donor in a cohort sampled during active COVID-19. CDR3 amino acids: CASSPRQGGNSPLHF. CDR3 nucleotides: TGTGCCAGCAGCCCACGGCAGGGAGGCAATTCACCCCTCCACTTT. The full variable domain, completed using reference TRBV11-2 and TRBJ1-6, is EAGVAQSPRYKIIEKRQSVAFWCNPISGHATLYWYQQILGQGPKLLIQFQNNGVVDDSQLPKDRFSAERLKGVDSTLKIQPAKLEDSAVYLCASSPRQGGNSPLHFGNGTRLTVT.